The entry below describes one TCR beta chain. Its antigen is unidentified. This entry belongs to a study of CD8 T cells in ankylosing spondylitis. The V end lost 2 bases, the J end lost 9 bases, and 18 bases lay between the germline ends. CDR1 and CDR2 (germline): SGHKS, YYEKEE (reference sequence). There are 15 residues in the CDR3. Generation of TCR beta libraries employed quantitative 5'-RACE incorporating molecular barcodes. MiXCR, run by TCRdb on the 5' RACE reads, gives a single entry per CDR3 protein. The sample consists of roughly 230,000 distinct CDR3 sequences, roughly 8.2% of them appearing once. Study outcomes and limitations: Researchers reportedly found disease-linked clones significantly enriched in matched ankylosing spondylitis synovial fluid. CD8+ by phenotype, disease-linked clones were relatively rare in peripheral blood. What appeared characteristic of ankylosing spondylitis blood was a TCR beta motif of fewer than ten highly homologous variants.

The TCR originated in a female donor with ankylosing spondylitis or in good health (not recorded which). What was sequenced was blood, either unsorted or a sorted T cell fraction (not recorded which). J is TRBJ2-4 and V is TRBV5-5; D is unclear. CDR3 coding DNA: TGTGCCAGCAGCTTCCTGGGAACCGGACCAAGCATTCAGTACTTC. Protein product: CASSFLGTGPSIQYF.